This T cell receptor beta chain was sequenced during a study of T cells in Graves' hyperthyroidism and ophthalmopathy. Study-level background: Peripheral blood was collected at initial diagnosis, before any treatment.

Study conclusions and caveats: Blood held most thyroid clonotypes expanded above 0.001 frequency. A 13 V-J model separated ophthalmopathy from stable hyperthyroidism.

Germline V lookup: CDR1 KGHSH, CDR2 LQKENI. V was clipped by 2 bases and J by 1 base, with 14 bases between them. The CDR3 is 16 amino acids. Calling Graves' hyperthyroidism stable meant ophthalmopathy did not progress within 18 months. RNA transcripts gave rise to amplified TCR beta CDR3 regions. HTBI primers were the set used in a first-round RT-PCR of the TCR CDR3. TCRdb re-called the multiplex PCR reads with MiXCR, one entry per CDR3 protein. The sample yields about 300,000 distinct CDR3 sequences, about 15% seen once. Regarding this clonotype: Its target is not known.

This TCR was sampled from a man between 25 and 39 years old with Graves' hyperthyroidism. The gene calls are TRBV18 and TRBJ2-5; D might be TRBD2 (5 bases). The sequencing input was blood. CDR3 loop: CASSPSSGALQETQYF. DNA of the CDR3: TGTGCCAGCTCACCATCCAGCGGCGCCCTCCAAGAGACCCAGTACTTC.